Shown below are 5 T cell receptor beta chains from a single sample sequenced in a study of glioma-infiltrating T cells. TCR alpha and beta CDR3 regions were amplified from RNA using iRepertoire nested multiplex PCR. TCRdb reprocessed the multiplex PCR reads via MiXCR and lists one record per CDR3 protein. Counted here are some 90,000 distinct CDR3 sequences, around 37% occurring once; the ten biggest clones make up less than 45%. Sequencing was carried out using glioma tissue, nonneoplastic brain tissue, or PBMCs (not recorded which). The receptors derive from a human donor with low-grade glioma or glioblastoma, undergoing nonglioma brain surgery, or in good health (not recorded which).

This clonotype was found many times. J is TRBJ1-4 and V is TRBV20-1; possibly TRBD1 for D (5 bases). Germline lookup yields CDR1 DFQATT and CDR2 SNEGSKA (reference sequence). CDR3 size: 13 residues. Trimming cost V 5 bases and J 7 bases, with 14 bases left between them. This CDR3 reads CSAWGVRREKLFF. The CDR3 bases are TGCAGTGCTTGGGGGGTGAGGCGTGAAAAACTGTTTTTT.

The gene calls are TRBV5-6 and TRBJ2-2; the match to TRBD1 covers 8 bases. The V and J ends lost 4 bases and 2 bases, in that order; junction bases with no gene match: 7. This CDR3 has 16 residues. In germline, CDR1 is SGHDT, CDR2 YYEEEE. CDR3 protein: CASSVTGGLNTGELFF. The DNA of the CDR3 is TGTGCCAGCAGCGTCACAGGGGGTCTCAACACCGGGGAGCTGTTTTTT.

The CDR3 region is CASSEIGLTYNEQFF. For the CDR3, the DNA is TGTGCCAGCAGTGAAATTGGGTTAACCTACAATGAGCAGTTCTTC. This chain links TRBV6-1 with TRBJ2-1, with D unresolved. Trimming left V 2 bases short and J 2 bases short, with 10 bases between. CDR1 and CDR2 (germline): MNHNS, SASEGT. The CDR3 runs to 15 residues.

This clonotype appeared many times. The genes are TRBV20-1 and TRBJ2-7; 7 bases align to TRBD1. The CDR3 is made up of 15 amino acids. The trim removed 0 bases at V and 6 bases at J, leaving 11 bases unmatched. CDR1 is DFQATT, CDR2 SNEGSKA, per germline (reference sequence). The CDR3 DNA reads TGCAGTGCTAGAGACCGCAACAGGGGTAAAGGCGAGCAGTACTTC. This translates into CSARDRNRGKGEQYF.

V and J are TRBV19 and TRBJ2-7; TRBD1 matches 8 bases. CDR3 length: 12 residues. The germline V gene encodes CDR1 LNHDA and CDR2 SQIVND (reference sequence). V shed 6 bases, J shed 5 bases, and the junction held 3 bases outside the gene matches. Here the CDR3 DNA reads TGTGCCAGTAGAAGGACAGGGAACGAGCAGTACTTC. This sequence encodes CASRRTGNEQYF.